These 19 T cell receptor delta chains were all obtained from the same sample, sequenced in a study of gamma-delta T cells after stem cell transplantation. TCRdb fed the RT-PCR reads into CATT to redo clone calling. The table includes 11,000 or so delta-chain clones, 38% detected once. Input material: gamma-delta T cells. The receptor source for this set is a human donor. It is not recorded whose cells these are; they may come from a transplant donor.

A remark on this clone: One end of the junction varies from germline; a read error may be responsible. J is TRDJ3 and V is TRDV2, with D perhaps TRDD2 or TRDD3 (5 bases each). The germline gives CDR1 GEAIGNYY, CDR2 EKD. The CDR3 has 19 amino acids. CDR3 in DNA: TGTGCCTGTGACACCGCAGGATCCCCTACCTCCTGGGACACCCGACATATGTTTTTC. Protein product: CACDTAGSPTSWDTRHMFF.

This clone came up a few times. The V call is TRDV3, the J call TRDJ1; no clear D. The germline V gene has CDR1 TVYSNPD and CDR2 GDNSRS (reference sequence). The CDR3 totals 17 residues. The germline V and J ends were trimmed by 2 bases and 7 bases, with 29 bases remaining between them. This CDR3 reads CAFFPFIPTVWRGKLIF. DNA of the CDR3: TGTGCCTTTTTCCCTTTTATCCCAACGGTATGGAGGGGTAAACTCATCTTT.

The rearrangement uses TRDV1 and TRDJ1, with D unresolved. The germline gives CDR1 TSWWSYY, CDR2 QGS. V gave up 4 bases and J gave up 11 bases, with 32 bases separating them. The CDR3 covers 18 residues. DNA of the CDR3: TGTGCTCTTGGGGTATGCTCCGCCTGTGTCCAGTACACCGATCACCTCATCTTT. It is translated as CALGVCSACVQYTDHLIF.

The chain carries TRDV1 and TRDJ1, with a weak D call TRDD3 (7 bases). The CDR3 consists of 24 residues. V gave up 0 bases and J gave up 0 bases, with 35 bases separating them. Germline-derived CDR1 and CDR2 are TSWWSYY and QGS. The CDR3 spells CALGELPTVPFWGVTWGHTDKLIF. The CDR3 DNA reads TGTGCTCTTGGGGAACTTCCTACGGTCCCTTTCTGGGGGGTAACATGGGGCCACACCGATAAACTCATCTTT.

The CDR3 bases are TGTGCCTCCTGGGGGATAAAAACCGATAAACTCATCTTT. Its translation is CASWGIKTDKLIF. The chain has TRDV3 and TRDJ1, with 10 positions matching TRDD3. In germline, CDR1 is TVYSNPD, CDR2 GDNSRS (reference sequence). Unmatched junction bases numbered 4, after V lost 4 bases and J lost 2 bases. CDR3 length equals 13 residues.

As for this clone: At one end, the junction sequence differs from germline, possibly due to a read error. This rearrangement joins TRDV3 to TRDJ1; D gene ambiguous. There are 15 residues in the CDR3. Germline CDR1 TVYSNPD, CDR2 GDNSRS (reference sequence). CDR3 region: CAFNPPCEHTYKLIF. Written as DNA, the CDR3 is TGTGCCTTTAATCCCCCGTGTGAGCACACCTATAAACTCATCTTT. The whole variable domain, filled in from reference TRDV3 and TRDJ1, reads CDKVTQSSPDQTVASGSEVVLLCTYDTVYSNPDLFWYRIRPDYSFQFVFYGDNSRSEGADFTQGRFSVKHILTQKAFHLVISPVRTEDSATYYCAFNPPCEHTYKLIFGKGTRVTVEP.

The J gene is TRDJ1, the V gene TRDV3; 10 nucleotides agree with TRDD3. The CDR3 spans 17 residues. V gave up 1 base and J gave up 3 bases; unmatched junction bases: 14. Germline assignment: CDR1 TVYSNPD and CDR2 GDNSRS (reference sequence). The CDR3 loop is CAFTAPTYGGYPDKLIF. The CDR3 DNA reads TGTGCCTTTACGGCTCCTACTTATGGGGGATACCCCGATAAACTCATCTTT.

This clone came up a few times. The rearrangement links TRAV29/DV5 to TRDJ3; D is unresolved. The CDR3 contains 14 residues. Looked up from germline, CDR1 is NSMFDY and CDR2 is ISSIKDK. Trimming pared 3 bases from V and 20 bases from J, leaving 24 bases between. DNA of the CDR3: TGTGCAGCAACCCACGGACCCCGCCTAACTACTCTGTTTTTC. It specifies CAATHGPRLTTLFF.

The CDR3 sequence: CAASSPSYPGDTSDKLIF. CDR3 nucleotides: TGTGCAGCAAGCTCGCCTTCCTATCCTGGGGATACCTCCGATAAACTCATCTTT. The rearrangement links TRAV29/DV5 to TRDJ1; D may correspond to TRDD2 or TRDD3 (8 bases each). Trimming stripped 1 base from V and 3 bases from J, with 25 bases between. CDR1 NSMFDY and CDR2 ISSIKDK come from the germline V gene. The CDR3 extends over 18 amino acids.

The genes are TRDV1 and TRDJ1, with 9 bases that match TRDD2. With V trimmed by 3 bases and J by 2 bases, 22 bases remained unmatched. This CDR3 has 21 amino acids. Germline loops: CDR1 TSWWSYY, CDR2 QGS. CDR3 sequence reads: CALGDSLPTTRGYKGTDKLIF. The CDR3 nucleotides read TGTGCTCTTGGGGACTCCCTTCCTACAACGCGGGGATATAAGGGGACCGATAAACTCATCTTT.

The chain recombines TRDV1 with TRDJ1, with 11 bases aligning to TRDD3. Germline lookup yields CDR1 TSWWSYY and CDR2 QGS. V shed 5 bases, J shed 3 bases, and the junction held 20 bases outside the gene matches. CDR3 size: 20 residues. CDR3 DNA: TGTGCTCTTGGGTCCGATGGTTCCCAAGCACTGGGGGATAGACCCGATAAACTCATCTTT. Amino acids: CALGSDGSQALGDRPDKLIF.

The J gene is TRDJ1, the V gene TRDV2; 7 nucleotides align to TRDD3. Germline CDR1 GEAIGNYY, CDR2 EKD. The CDR3 consists of 15 residues. V trimming: 1 base; J trimming: 9 bases; junction bases outside the gene matches: 13. The CDR3 is CACDTLGGISGELIF. The CDR3 DNA follows: TGTGCCTGTGACACATTGGGGGGGATCTCCGGGGAACTCATCTTT.

This clone was detected only a few times. The sample carries other DNA sequences with the same CDR3. The V call is TRDV1, the J call TRDJ1; 8 nucleotides line up with TRDD3. V shed 5 bases and J 2 bases; nucleotides not matched to a gene: 25. CDR3 size: 21 residues. Germline lookup yields CDR1 TSWWSYY and CDR2 QGS. CDR3: CALGPIWPLTGDIGGTDKLIF. In nucleotides, the CDR3 is TGTGCTCTTGGGCCGATTTGGCCTTTAACGGGGGATATAGGAGGAACCGATAAACTCATCTTT.

This clone has more than one count but fewer than ten. The chain employs TRDV1 and TRDJ1, with 9 bases aligning to TRDD3. The CDR3 consists of 20 residues. Germline V gene lookup returns CDR1 TSWWSYY and CDR2 QGS. The ends lost 4 bases at V and 0 bases at J; junction bases unmatched: 18. For the CDR3, the DNA is TGTGCTCTTGGGGCCCCAGGGTCCCGTACTGGGGGACGGTACACCGATAAACTCATCTTT. Its protein product is CALGAPGSRTGGRYTDKLIF.

This clone was seen only a few times. V gene TRDV2 combines with J gene TRDJ3, with TRDD3 matching over 11 bases. CDR1 is GEAIGNYY and CDR2 is EKD in the germline V gene. Germline trimming cut 1 base from V and 2 bases from J; bases unmatched to any gene: 12. This CDR3 contains 21 residues. CDR3 region: CACDTRLYWGIAPWDTRQMFF. The CDR3 DNA reads as TGTGCCTGTGACACTCGACTTTACTGGGGGATAGCTCCCTGGGACACCCGACAGATGTTTTTC.

This chain uses TRDV3 with TRDJ1, with 8 bases that match TRDD3. The CDR3 loop spans 18 amino acids. Germline values: CDR1 TVYSNPD, CDR2 GDNSRS (reference sequence). With V trimmed by 5 bases and J by 0 bases, 20 bases remained unmatched. In DNA form, the CDR3 reads TGTGCCGGTATCACTGGCGCTCAGGCCTGGGGGAACACCGATAAACTCATCTTT. Translating it yields CAGITGAQAWGNTDKLIF.

The V gene is TRDV2, the J gene TRDJ3; 8 bases line up with TRDD3. V gave up 0 bases and J gave up 0 bases; unmatched junction bases: 12. Germline V gives CDR1 GEAIGNYY, CDR2 EKD. The CDR3 runs 21 residues. CDR3 residues: CACDTEMYWGPRSWDTRQMFF. The CDR3 DNA follows: TGTGCCTGTGACACCGAGATGTACTGGGGGCCTCGCTCCTGGGACACCCGACAGATGTTTTTC.

As regards this clone: One junction end disagrees with the germline gene, perhaps due to a read error. The chain combines TRDV1 with TRDJ1, with TRDD3 matching over 9 bases. Germline V gives CDR1 TSWWSYY, CDR2 QGS. CDR3 size: 25 residues. CDR3 bases: TGTGCTATTGGGACCGGGGTAATGACAGCGGCCACTAACTGGGGGAGTATACAGTACACCGATAAACTCATCTTT. Translating it yields CAIGTGVMTAATNWGSIQYTDKLIF.

For this clone: This same CDR3 is encoded by further DNA sequences in the sample. The genes are TRDV3 and TRDJ1; 10 bases align to TRDD3. The J segment lost 8 bases and the V segment lost 3 bases, leaving 12 bases of the junction unmatched. The CDR3 is 14 residues long. Germline lookup yields CDR1 TVYSNPD and CDR2 GDNSRS (reference sequence). The chain's CDR3 is CALPPVLGDGKLIF. For the CDR3, the DNA is TGTGCCTTACCTCCCGTACTGGGGGATGGAAAACTCATCTTT.